This record covers a single T cell receptor beta chain. Its antigen is as yet unknown. Assay: immunoSEQ multiplex PCR; the TCRdb copy retains only in-frame clones and omits some. The table records fewer than 150,000 clones, 87% of them present only once. Losses at the gene ends were 4 bases for V and 0 bases for J; bases not matched to a gene: 6. The CDR3 sequence is 17 residues long. Germline CDR1 SGHRS, CDR2 YFSETQ. The source of the sample is a study of T cell responses to AZD1222 COVID-19 vaccine. Study summary: Pooled samples include second doses given at about 4 or 12 weeks. General study points: The sample set comprised mostly white British donors with more females, and clonal diversity was possibly underestimated.

The rearrangement links TRBV5-1 to TRBJ1-4; 10 bases match TRBD1. The sequencing here drew on peripheral blood, taken on day 0 of AZD1222 vaccination. The sequence derives from an adult in good health. The DNA of the CDR3 is TGCGCCAGCAGCCCGGGACAGGGGACTGCAACTAATGAAAAACTGTTTTTT. Translating it yields CASSPGQGTATNEKLFF.